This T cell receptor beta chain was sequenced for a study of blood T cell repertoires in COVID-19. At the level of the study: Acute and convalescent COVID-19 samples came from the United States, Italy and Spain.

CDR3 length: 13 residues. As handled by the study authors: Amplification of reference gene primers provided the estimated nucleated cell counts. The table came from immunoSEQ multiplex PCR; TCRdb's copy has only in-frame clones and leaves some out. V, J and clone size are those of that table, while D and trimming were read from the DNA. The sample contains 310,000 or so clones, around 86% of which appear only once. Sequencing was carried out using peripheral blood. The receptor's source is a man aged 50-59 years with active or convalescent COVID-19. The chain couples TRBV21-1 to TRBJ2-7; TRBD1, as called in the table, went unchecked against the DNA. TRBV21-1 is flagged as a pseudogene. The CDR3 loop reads CASTDRARNEQYF. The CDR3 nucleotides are TGTGCCAGCACCGACAGGGCCCGAAACGAGCAGTACTTC.